This T cell receptor (beta chain) comes out of a study of regulatory T cells in long-lasting Graves disease. Background on the study: Antithyroid drug intake by newly diagnosed Graves' patients had lasted under 3 months. Study-wide results and limits: There were preferences for TRBV28, TRBJ1-2 and TRBJ2-5 in persistent disease. Persistent patients had more shared public clonotypes (roughly 2,700) than new patients (about 920).

Construction of TCR beta libraries relied on iRepertoire HTBI primers and on Arm-PCR targeting CDR3 regions. TCRdb itself ran the multiplex PCR reads through MiXCR, one entry per CDR3 protein. The table records over 350,000 distinct CDR3 sequences, 15% of them present only once. This sample's time point: newly diagnosed GD, antithyroid drugs for less than 3 months. Extracted RNA from PBMCs served as the source of the TCR library. Ten or more counts support this clonotype. The antigen is not known. Germline CDR1 reads PRHDT; CDR2 reads FYEKMQ (reference sequence). This CDR3 comprises 15 residues. Trimming shortened V by 3 bases and J by 4 bases, and 13 bases separated the two germline ends. The sample was also linked to a second study, of T cells in Graves' hyperthyroidism and ophthalmopathy. That source reports: From stable hyperthyroidism, ophthalmopathy was set apart by a 13 V-J model.

Sequenced material: peripheral blood mononuclear cells (PBMCs), taken at new diagnosis, from a patient treated with antithyroid drugs. V gene TRBV13 combines with J gene TRBJ2-1; tentative D call: TRBD2 (6 bases). This receptor was obtained from a woman aged 40 to 49 with Graves disease. Written as DNA, the CDR3 is TGTGCCAGCAGCTTCCAGCGGAGGGAGTACAATGAGCAGTTCTTC. This sequence encodes CASSFQRREYNEQFF.